This passage covers 7 T cell receptor beta chains from one sample sequenced in a study of CD8+ T cells in alopecia areata. The treatment: oral pan-JAK inhibitor, 5-10 mg twice daily. It was cDNA, reverse transcribed from extracted RNA, that served as the sequencing template. TCRdb's copy holds only in-frame clones and misses some; the assay was immunoSEQ multiplex PCR. Of some 80,000 clones in the sample, about 71% were seen once. This material consisted of CD8+ T cells sorted from blood, taken at week 24, from a patient treated with tofacitinib. These receptors originate from a human donor with alopecia areata.

The V gene is TRBV5-6, the J gene TRBJ2-7, with 8 bases matching TRBD1. Germline assignment: CDR1 SGHDT and CDR2 YYEEEE. CDR3 length: 17 residues. V trimming: 4 bases; J trimming: 3 bases; junction bases outside the gene matches: 15. The CDR3 loop reads CASSPGGRTGNFYEQYF. CDR3 DNA sequence: TGTGCCAGCAGCCCCGGGGGAAGGACAGGGAATTTCTACGAGCAGTACTTC.

This chain connects TRBV7-9 to TRBJ2-7; no reliable D call. This CDR3 is built from 14 residues. Looked up from germline, CDR1 is SEHNR and CDR2 is FQNEAQ (reference sequence). Trimming shortened V by 11 bases and J by 1 base, and 18 bases separated the two germline ends. CDR3 DNA sequence: TGTGCCTCCTCAACAACACGGTTATCCTACGAGCAGTACTTC. Its translation is CASSTTRLSYEQYF.

The chain joins TRBV19 to TRBJ2-5; D gene unclear. The CDR3 totals 15 residues. The V end was cut by 6 bases, the J end by 1 base, with 15 bases between. Germline lookup yields CDR1 LNHDA and CDR2 SQIVND (reference sequence). DNA for the CDR3: TGTGCCAGTAGGATGGGCGTGACCGTCCAAGAGACCCAGTACTTC. This codes for CASRMGVTVQETQYF.

The chain combines TRBV7-6 with TRBJ2-3, with TRBD1 matching 7 bases. Trimming removed 2 bases from V and 7 bases from J; junction bases left unmatched: 9. CDR1 is SGHVS and CDR2 is FNYEAQ in the germline V gene. This CDR3 comprises 15 residues. In nucleotides, the CDR3 is TGTGCCAGCAGCTTAACGACAGGGATGGGAAATACGCAGTATTTT. This translates into CASSLTTGMGNTQYF.

The chain couples TRBV27 to TRBJ2-7; 10 nucleotides align to TRBD1. CDR3 length equals 15 residues. V was clipped by 5 bases and J by 4 bases; unmatched bases: 8. The germline gives CDR1 MNHEY, CDR2 SMNVEV (reference sequence). The CDR3 coding sequence is TGTGCCAGCAGTAGTTCGACAGGGGGCAGGTACGAGCAGTACTTC. Its protein is CASSSSTGGRYEQYF.

The V and J genes are TRBV5-1 and TRBJ2-5; D is unresolved. Per the germline V gene, CDR1 is SGHRS and CDR2 is YFSETQ. The CDR3 covers 14 residues. With 1 base removed from V and 1 base from J, the gap between germline ends came to 8 bases. CDR3 coding DNA: TGCGCCAGCAGCTTGTACGGCAGCCAAGAGACCCAGTACTTC. Amino acid sequence: CASSLYGSQETQYF.

This chain uses TRBV4-2 with TRBJ2-2; D remains unclear. The V gene lost 2 bases and the J gene lost 0 bases, with 7 bases spanning the gap. The germline gives CDR1 LGHNA, CDR2 YNFKEQ. The CDR3 runs to 15 residues. The CDR3 spells CASSQPGSNTGELFF. The DNA for the CDR3 is TGTGCCAGCAGCCAACCAGGATCGAACACCGGGGAGCTGTTTTTT.